What follows are 27 T cell receptor beta chains derived from one specimen sequenced in a study of T cell responses to AZD1222 COVID-19 vaccine. Libraries were prepared by immunoSEQ multiplex PCR; TCRdb keeps only in-frame clonotypes and omits some of them. This table holds 130,000 to 150,000 clones, roughly 87% found once. This sample comprised peripheral blood, obtained on day 0 of AZD1222 vaccination. These receptors originate from an adult in good health.

The V and J genes are TRBV24-1 and TRBJ1-2; D gene uncertain. The CDR3 spans 12 residues. Trimming removed 6 bases at V and 8 bases at J, with 12 bases between. CDR1 is KGHDR, CDR2 SFDVKD, per germline. DNA for the CDR3: TGTGCCACCAGTCGCCGAGAGGAGGGCTACACCTTC. It is translated as CATSRREEGYTF.

The genes are TRBV6-5 and TRBJ2-2, with 10 bases that match TRBD2. CDR3 length equals 15 residues. Germline V gene lookup returns CDR1 MNHEY and CDR2 SVGAGI. J gave up 5 bases and V 7 bases, and 7 bases lay outside the gene matches. CDR3: CASTLSGRSTGELFF. In nucleotides, the CDR3 is TGTGCCAGCACCCTTAGCGGGAGGTCAACCGGGGAGCTGTTTTTT.

V gene TRBV19 combines with J gene TRBJ1-5; D unresolved. The CDR3 contains 13 residues. V was pared by 3 bases and J by 7 bases, with 10 bases between. Germline V gene lookup returns CDR1 LNHDA and CDR2 SQIVND (reference sequence). This chain's CDR3 is CASSIGLDQPQHF. The DNA for the CDR3 is TGTGCCAGTAGTATTGGGCTGGACCAGCCCCAGCATTTT.

The chain uses TRBV4-1 and TRBJ1-2; D gene ambiguous. Trimming took off 3 bases at V and 8 bases at J, with 19 bases between the two ends. This CDR3 contains 15 residues. Germline CDR1 reads MGHRA; CDR2 reads YSYEKL. CDR3 region: CASSQNLAVIGGYTF. The CDR3 nucleotides are TGCGCCAGCAGCCAGAACTTGGCAGTCATCGGCGGCTACACCTTC.

V usage is TRBV9 and J usage is TRBJ2-7, with 8 bases that match TRBD2. The germline CDR1 and CDR2 sequences are SGDLS and YYNGEE. V lost 0 bases to trimming and J lost 5 bases; unmatched junction nucleotides: 7. The CDR3 contains 15 residues. The DNA of the CDR3 is TGTGCCAGCAGCGTAGCAGCGGGAGTCAACGACGAGCAGTACTTC. It yields the protein CASSVAAGVNDEQYF.

CDR3 nucleotides: TGTGCCAGCAGCACGGGGACAGCCCGTCAAGCTTTCTTT. Translated, it gives CASSTGTARQAFF. This sequence joins TRBV5-6 and TRBJ1-1; 7 positions match TRBD1. With V trimmed by 4 bases and J by 9 bases, 9 bases remained unmatched. This CDR3 is 13 amino acids long. Germline V gene sequence: CDR1 SGHDT, CDR2 YYEEEE.

The V gene is TRBV19, the J gene TRBJ2-7; 7 nucleotides line up with TRBD1. Unmatched junction bases numbered 11, after V lost 4 bases and J lost 5 bases. The CDR3 is 15 residues long. Germline-derived CDR1 and CDR2 are LNHDA and SQIVND (reference sequence). In nucleotides, the CDR3 is TGTGCCAGTAGTAAGTCCGGGACAGATCGTGACGAGCAGTACTTC. Protein: CASSKSGTDRDEQYF.

The CDR3 coding sequence is TGCGCCAGCAGCTTGACGAGACAGGTCCGGGACACTGAAGCTTTCTTT. Translating gives CASSLTRQVRDTEAFF. The J gene is TRBJ1-1, the V gene TRBV5-1; D possibly corresponds to TRBD1 (6 bases). Trimming left V 1 base short and J 3 bases short, with 16 bases between. This CDR3 is built from 16 residues. Germline V gives CDR1 SGHRS, CDR2 YFSETQ.

The chain is built from TRBV6-1 and TRBJ1-5; D perhaps matches TRBD1 (6 bases). CDR1 and CDR2 (germline): MNHNS, SASEGT. This CDR3 spans 17 amino acids. V shed 3 bases and J shed 1 base, with 16 bases lying between them. In DNA form, the CDR3 reads TGTGCCAGCAGTGACTACCGGACAGTAAGGAGCAATCAGCCCCAGCATTTT. This codes for CASSDYRTVRSNQPQHF.

In its sample, this clone was seen once. The chain has TRBV19 and TRBJ1-6; 9 bases match TRBD1. In germline, CDR1 is LNHDA, CDR2 SQIVND (reference sequence). This CDR3 region has 13 residues. V shed 10 bases, J shed 5 bases, and the junction held 3 bases outside the gene matches. The CDR3 DNA is TGTGCCACCAGGGACAGGGATAATTCACCCCTCCACTTT. Protein: CATRDRDNSPLHF.

V gene TRBV4-3 combines with J gene TRBJ2-2, with a weak D call TRBD2 (5 bases). Trimming removed 4 bases from V and 2 bases from J, with 11 bases in between. Germline V gene sequence: CDR1 LGHNA, CDR2 YSLEER. The length of the CDR3 is 15 residues. CDR3 in DNA: TGCGCCAGCAGCCGAGGGCTTCTCAACACCGGGGAGCTGTTTTTT. Its protein product is CASSRGLLNTGELFF.

The V gene is TRBV11-2, the J gene TRBJ2-7; 12 nucleotides align to TRBD2. This CDR3 comprises 14 residues. Germline CDR1 SGHAT, CDR2 FQNNGV. V was clipped by 9 bases and J by 1 base; unmatched bases: 4. CDR3 bases: TGTGCCAGTCAAGGACTAGCGGGGTCCTACGAGCAGTACTTC. Amino acids: CASQGLAGSYEQYF. Combining the CDR3 with reference TRBV11-2 and TRBJ2-7 gives the whole variable domain EAGVAQSPRYKIIEKRQSVAFWCNPISGHATLYWYQQILGQGPKLLIQFQNNGVVDDSQLPKDRFSAERLKGVDSTLKIQPAKLEDSAVYLCASQGLAGSYEQYFGPGTRLTVT.

This clone was found once. This chain uses TRBV6-5 with TRBJ1-2; D is possibly TRBD1 (6 bases). CDR1 and CDR2 from the germline V gene are MNHEY and SVGAGI. Trimming took off 7 bases at V and 4 bases at J, with 16 bases between the two ends. The CDR3 has 14 residues. The CDR3 spells CASTESAGVYGYTF. The CDR3 bases are TGTGCCAGCACCGAGAGCGCAGGGGTCTATGGCTACACCTTC.

The chain has TRBV5-1 and TRBJ2-3; D not certain. V gave up 0 bases and J gave up 1 base, with 15 bases separating them. CDR3 length: 17 amino acids. Germline V gene lookup returns CDR1 SGHRS and CDR2 YFSETQ. The CDR3 sequence is CASSLAVSVGGTDTQYF. CDR3 coding DNA: TGCGCCAGCAGCTTGGCCGTGAGCGTTGGGGGCACAGATACGCAGTATTTT.

This chain links TRBV9 with TRBJ2-2; D not resolved. The V end lost 4 bases, the J end lost 5 bases, and 9 bases lay between the germline ends. The germline V gene has CDR1 SGDLS and CDR2 YYNGEE. This CDR3 region has 13 residues. DNA for the CDR3: TGTGCCAGCAGCCGTATAGGGACCGGGGAGCTGTTTTTT. This sequence encodes CASSRIGTGELFF.

V gene TRBV5-1 combines with J gene TRBJ2-7; D unclear. In germline, CDR1 is SGHRS, CDR2 YFSETQ. The CDR3 has 13 amino acids. Trimming shortened V by 4 bases and J by 3 bases, and 11 bases separated the two germline ends. The CDR3 coding sequence is TGCGCCAGCAGCGTTCCCGGAAACTACGAGCAGTACTTC. Translated: CASSVPGNYEQYF.

This CDR3 is CASSNRLAGGPNEQFF. CDR3 coding DNA: TGTGCCAGCAGCAATCGACTAGCGGGAGGGCCAAATGAGCAGTTCTTC. This chain links TRBV21-1 with TRBJ2-1; TRBD2 was called by the table and not checked on the DNA. TRBV21-1 has pseudogene status. The CDR3 spans 16 residues.

The gene calls are TRBV5-1 and TRBJ2-7; 7 bases line up with TRBD1. CDR1 and CDR2 (germline): SGHRS, YFSETQ. Trimming removed 7 bases from V and 5 bases from J; junction bases left unmatched: 9. This CDR3 region has 13 residues. The chain's CDR3 is CASSSTGLNEQYF. CDR3 in DNA: TGCGCCAGCTCTTCGACAGGGTTGAACGAGCAGTACTTC.

The chain carries TRBV28 and TRBJ1-4; maybe TRBD1 (5 bases). The length of the CDR3 is 15 residues. Germline CDR1 is MDHEN and CDR2 is SYDVKM. V dropped 6 bases and J dropped 5 bases, with 16 bases sitting between them. CDR3 DNA sequence: TGTGCCAGCAGCCGATCTCAGGGTGGGAATGAAAAACTGTTTTTT. Residues: CASSRSQGGNEKLFF.

This chain uses TRBV28 with TRBJ1-1; 8 positions agree with TRBD1. Losses at the gene ends were 7 bases for V and 2 bases for J; bases not matched to a gene: 15. This CDR3 spans 17 amino acids. In germline, CDR1 is MDHEN, CDR2 SYDVKM. CDR3 bases: TGTGCCAGCACTAAGACAAGGGGGACAGGAGCCAACACTGAAGCTTTCTTT. This translates into CASTKTRGTGANTEAFF.

J is TRBJ1-5 and V is TRBV19; 7 bases fit TRBD1. CDR3 length equals 15 residues. Germline V gives CDR1 LNHDA, CDR2 SQIVND (reference sequence). V was clipped by 9 bases and J by 4 bases; unmatched bases: 12. The chain's CDR3 is CASQGGRGGNQPQHF. DNA for the CDR3: TGTGCCAGCCAAGGGGGCAGGGGAGGTAATCAGCCCCAGCATTTT.

This rearrangement joins TRBV27 to TRBJ2-1, with D possibly called TRBD1 or TRBD2 (5 bases each). Germline values: CDR1 MNHEY, CDR2 SMNVEV (reference sequence). Trimming pared 8 bases from V and 0 bases from J, leaving 26 bases between. The CDR3 extends over 19 amino acids. CDR3 nucleotide sequence: TGTGCCAGCCGGGGACGGGCAAGTTTGGCCGTTCTCTCCTACAATGAGCAGTTCTTC. This translates into CASRGRASLAVLSYNEQFF.

V gene TRBV6-5 combines with J gene TRBJ2-7, with D perhaps matching TRBD2 (5 bases). Trimming removed 9 bases from V and 1 base from J, with 19 bases in between. The germline gives CDR1 MNHEY, CDR2 SVGAGI. CDR3 length equals 15 residues. The DNA for the CDR3 is TGTGCCAGTTCCCCCACGGGAAGCCTTTCCTACGAGCAGTACTTC. Amino acid sequence: CASSPTGSLSYEQYF.

The V gene is TRBV7-8, the J gene TRBJ2-7; D is undetermined. This CDR3 region has 16 residues. Germline V gene data show CDR1 as SGHVS and CDR2 as FQNEAQ. Trimming cost V 5 bases and J 2 bases, with 19 bases left between them. CDR3: CASSPSPGRLTYEQYF. The CDR3 DNA follows: TGTGCCAGCAGCCCCTCGCCCGGGCGGTTGACCTACGAGCAGTACTTC.

The V gene is TRBV18, the J gene TRBJ2-1; D possibly corresponds to TRBD2 (5 bases). The V end lost 3 bases, the J end lost 5 bases, and 8 bases lay between the germline ends. The CDR3 loop spans 13 amino acids. Germline CDR1 is KGHSH and CDR2 is LQKENI. The CDR3 sequence is CASSPGLHNEQFF. DNA of the CDR3: TGTGCCAGCTCACCCGGACTGCACAATGAGCAGTTCTTC.

As regards this clone: The junction departs from germline at one end; a sequencing error may be responsible. V gene TRBV11-2 combines with J gene TRBJ2-7, with 8 bases that match TRBD2. The length of the CDR3 is 14 residues. Germline CDR1 is SGHAT and CDR2 is FQNNGV. This CDR3 is CAGRREAGVYEQYF. The CDR3, as DNA: TGTGCCGGCAGGCGAGAAGCGGGAGTCTACGAGCAGTACTTC.

This chain links TRBV10-1 with TRBJ1-1; no firm D call. The germline gives CDR1 WNHNN, CDR2 SYGVQD (reference sequence). V gave up 0 bases and J gave up 2 bases, with 10 bases separating them. The CDR3 consists of 15 residues. The CDR3 sequence: CASSESRYGNTEAFF. For the CDR3, the DNA is TGCGCCAGCAGTGAGTCGAGGTACGGAAACACTGAAGCTTTCTTT.